The clone carrying this TCR beta chain was observed a few times. The data were taken from a study of blood T cell repertoires in COVID-19. Germline-derived CDR1 and CDR2 are SGDLS and YYNGEE. This CDR3 contains 20 residues. The V gene end was trimmed by 0 bases and the J gene end by 0 bases; junction bases not matched to a gene: 15. Here immunoSEQ multiplex PCR was the method, and the copy in TCRdb shows in-frame clones only, minus some. The sample contains roughly 440,000 clones, about 91% of which appear only once. The sample comprised peripheral blood. V gene TRBV9 combines with J gene TRBJ1-5, with 7 bases aligning to TRBD1. The TCR was taken from a woman aged 45-60 years with COVID-19, enrolled during active disease. CDR3 DNA: TGTGCCAGCAGCGTAGATAAACCCGGGACAGTGTGGTATAGCAATCAGCCCCAGCATTTT. This encodes CASSVDKPGTVWYSNQPQHF.